What follows are 30 T cell receptor beta chains derived from one specimen sequenced in a study of shared T cell receptors in the human thymus. Libraries were prepared by immunoSEQ multiplex PCR; TCRdb keeps only in-frame clonotypes and omits some of them. This sample has about 380,000 clones; about 95% occur once, and the top ten carry roughly 0.02%. The sequenced sample was thymocytes. The receptors were sampled from a human donor.

The chain couples TRBV7-8 to TRBJ2-5; tentatively, D is TRBD2 (6 bases). The CDR3 has 14 amino acids. The germline V and J ends were trimmed by 6 bases and 1 base, with 12 bases remaining between them. Germline CDR1 SGHVS, CDR2 FQNEAQ. The CDR3 nucleotides are TGTGCCAGCAGTTTGCTAGCGTTCCAAGAGACCCAGTACTTC. This codes for CASSLLAFQETQYF.

This clone was detected only once. The genes are TRBV19 and TRBJ1-2; D possibly corresponds to TRBD1 (5 bases). The V gene's germline CDR1 is LNHDA and CDR2 SQIVND (reference sequence). Trimming stripped 3 bases from V and 4 bases from J, with 12 bases between. CDR3 length equals 14 residues. CDR3 coding DNA: TGTGCCAGTAGTATCGACAGATTATCCTATGGCTACACCTTC. It yields the protein CASSIDRLSYGYTF.

This clone came up once. This chain links TRBV18 with TRBJ2-1; D gene uncertain. Trimming removed 6 bases at V and 6 bases at J, with 18 bases between. The CDR3 totals 15 residues. CDR1 and CDR2 (germline): KGHSH, LQKENI. In DNA, the CDR3 is TGTGCCAGCTCGAAAGGCCTAGTTGGGGTCAATGAGCAGTTCTTC. Protein sequence: CASSKGLVGVNEQFF. Filled out from reference TRBV18 and TRBJ2-1, the complete variable domain reads NAGVMQNPRHLVRRRGQEARLRCSPMKGHSHVYWYRQLPEEGLKFMVYLQKENIIDESGMPKERFSAEFPKEGPSILRIQQVVRGDSAAYFCASSKGLVGVNEQFFGPGTRLTVL.

This rearrangement joins TRBV4-2 to TRBJ1-1, with TRBD1 matching 7 bases. V lost 0 bases and J lost 5; bases outside the gene matches: 3. The CDR3 length is 14 residues. The germline V gene encodes CDR1 LGHNA and CDR2 YNFKEQ. The CDR3 nucleotides read TGTGCCAGCAGCCAAGAAACAGGGGAGACTGAAGCTTTCTTT. It specifies CASSQETGETEAFF.

The gene calls are TRBV28 and TRBJ2-3, with 8 bases aligning to TRBD2. This CDR3 is 14 amino acids long. J gave up 1 base and V 6 bases, and 3 bases lay outside the gene matches. Germline lookup yields CDR1 MDHEN and CDR2 SYDVKM. CDR3 bases: TGTGCCAGCAGCTCGACTAGCGGCACAGATACGCAGTATTTT. It encodes CASSSTSGTDTQYF.

The chain is built from TRBV11-2 and TRBJ2-4; TRBD1 aligns across 9 bases. The V gene's germline CDR1 is SGHAT and CDR2 FQNNGV. J was trimmed by 5 bases and V by 6 bases; bases with no gene match: 14. The CDR3 is 17 residues long. CDR3 coding DNA: TGTGCCAGCAGGTGGACAGGGGCGGCGGCGGTAGAAAACATTCAGTACTTC. Residues: CASRWTGAAAVENIQYF.

The chain links TRBV4-2 to TRBJ2-7; D might be TRBD2 (6 bases). The germline CDR1 and CDR2 sequences are LGHNA and YNFKEQ. Trimming took 0 bases from V and 4 from J, leaving 16 bases between them. This CDR3 spans 16 amino acids. CDR3 residues: CASSQDGTGDRYEQYF. In nucleotides, the CDR3 is TGTGCCAGCAGCCAAGATGGGACGGGGGATAGATACGAGCAGTACTTC.

This sequence joins TRBV7-8 and TRBJ2-7; tentative D call: TRBD2 (6 bases). The V gene's germline CDR1 is SGHVS and CDR2 FQNEAQ. Trimming stripped 5 bases from V and 0 bases from J, with 8 bases between. This CDR3 comprises 13 residues. The CDR3 DNA is TGTGCCAGCAGCCGGGGGACCTCCTACGAGCAGTACTTC. Translation gives CASSRGTSYEQYF.

The chain couples TRBV28 to TRBJ1-5; possibly TRBD1 for D (5 bases). With 3 bases removed from V and 6 bases from J, the gap between germline ends came to 18 bases. This CDR3 has 16 amino acids. CDR1 and CDR2 from the germline V gene are MDHEN and SYDVKM. The CDR3 spells CASSLRGRRVGQPQHF. The CDR3 DNA reads TGTGCCAGCAGTTTGCGGGGACGGCGGGTGGGTCAGCCCCAGCATTTT.

This clone showed up just a few times. The rearrangement links TRBV6-1 to TRBJ2-2, with 9 nucleotides matching TRBD1. The V gene's germline CDR1 is MNHNS and CDR2 SASEGT. Germline trimming cut 7 bases from V and 6 bases from J; bases unmatched to any gene: 3. The CDR3 length is 13 residues. The CDR3 spells CASIRDRAGELFF. The CDR3 DNA reads TGTGCCAGCATCCGGGACAGGGCCGGGGAGCTGTTTTTT.

V and J are TRBV27 and TRBJ2-7; D tentatively fits TRBD1 or TRBD2 (5 bases each). The CDR3 extends over 12 amino acids. Deletions cut 5 bases from V and 12 bases from J, with 17 bases between. Looked up from germline, CDR1 is MNHEY and CDR2 is SMNVEV (reference sequence). CDR3 nucleotide sequence: TGTGCCAGCAGTCCCGGGACCCAGTATCTGTACTTC. Translation: CASSPGTQYLYF.

The rearrangement uses TRBV27 and TRBJ1-2, with 10 bases that match TRBD1. The CDR3 has 17 amino acids. CDR1 and CDR2 from the germline V gene are MNHEY and SMNVEV (reference sequence). Trimming at V came to 6 bases and at J to 5 bases, leaving 15 bases not matched to a gene. The CDR3 sequence: CASRTAPPDRGKYGYTF. CDR3 DNA: TGTGCCAGCAGGACCGCCCCCCCGGACAGGGGGAAATATGGCTACACCTTC.

A few counts support this clone. The chain employs TRBV27 and TRBJ2-7; 9 positions agree with TRBD2. Germline V gene sequence: CDR1 MNHEY, CDR2 SMNVEV (reference sequence). With 5 bases clipped from V and 5 bases from J, the junction kept 13 bases outside the gene matches. CDR3 length equals 16 residues. CDR3 sequence: CASSVGGRAGSHEQYF. DNA of the CDR3: TGTGCCAGCAGTGTCGGCGGGAGGGCCGGTTCCCACGAGCAGTACTTC.

The chain is built from TRBV7-9 and TRBJ2-5; D might be TRBD1 (6 bases). The CDR3 is 16 residues long. Germline V CDR1 and CDR2: SEHNR, FQNEAQ (reference sequence). V dropped 2 bases and J dropped 2 bases, with 15 bases sitting between them. CDR3: CASSLTVPDRQETQYF. Written as DNA, the CDR3 is TGTGCCAGCAGCTTAACTGTCCCGGACAGACAAGAGACCCAGTACTTC.

A few counts support this clone. This chain connects TRBV27 to TRBJ2-7, with TRBD2 identical over 11 bases. V shed 0 bases, J shed 5 bases, and the junction held 12 bases outside the gene matches. CDR1 is MNHEY, CDR2 SMNVEV, per germline (reference sequence). The CDR3 is 18 residues long. CDR3 region: CASSLSPPTSGNLDEQYF. The CDR3 DNA reads TGTGCCAGCAGTTTATCGCCCCCGACTAGCGGGAATCTGGACGAGCAGTACTTC.

The chain couples TRBV28 to TRBJ1-5; the D gene is possibly TRBD1 (5 bases). Deletions cut 7 bases from V and 1 base from J, with 17 bases between. Germline CDR1 reads MDHEN; CDR2 reads SYDVKM. This CDR3 has 16 amino acids. The chain's CDR3 is CASTPFPGGSNQPQHF. CDR3 nucleotides: TGTGCCAGCACCCCATTTCCGGGGGGGAGCAATCAGCCCCAGCATTTT.

The chain recombines TRBV4-2 with TRBJ2-1, with TRBD2 identical over 10 bases. CDR1 and CDR2 from the germline V gene are LGHNA and YNFKEQ. The CDR3 consists of 15 residues. Trimming at V came to 1 base and at J to 8 bases, leaving 5 bases not matched to a gene. The CDR3 loop is CASSQGLAGGYEQFF. DNA of the CDR3: TGTGCCAGCAGCCAAGGATTAGCGGGAGGCTATGAGCAGTTCTTC.

This clone was counted a single time. Other DNA sequences in this sample translate to the same CDR3. The V gene is TRBV7-2, the J gene TRBJ2-7; the D gene is possibly TRBD2 (5 bases). CDR1 is SGHTA, CDR2 FQGNSA, per germline. Trimming left V 2 bases short and J 5 bases short, with 7 bases between. The CDR3 is 12 amino acids. Written as DNA, the CDR3 is TGTGCCAGCAGCTTAAAGGGAGACGAGCAGTACTTC. Protein: CASSLKGDEQYF.

The rearrangement joins TRBV7-9 to TRBJ2-1, with 10 bases identical to TRBD2. Trimming cost V 4 bases and J 4 bases; bases outside gene matches: 7. The germline gives CDR1 SEHNR, CDR2 FQNEAQ (reference sequence). CDR3 length equals 16 residues. CDR3 protein: CASSSSGTSAYNEQFF. DNA for the CDR3: TGTGCCAGCAGCTCCTCCGGGACTAGCGCGTACAATGAGCAGTTCTTC.

This chain links TRBV28 with TRBJ1-5, with 12 bases that match TRBD1. The ends lost 4 bases at V and 7 bases at J; junction bases unmatched: 2. This CDR3 comprises 14 residues. Per germline, CDR1 MDHEN and CDR2 SYDVKM. The CDR3 protein is CASSWDRGHQPQHF. DNA for the CDR3: TGTGCCAGCAGTTGGGACAGGGGGCACCAGCCCCAGCATTTT.

The chain uses TRBV5-6 and TRBJ1-5; no firm D call. The CDR3 contains 15 residues. Trimming took 2 bases from V and 4 from J, leaving 13 bases between them. Germline V gene lookup returns CDR1 SGHDT and CDR2 YYEEEE. Here the CDR3 reads CASSFGPAGNQPQHF. CDR3 DNA sequence: TGTGCCAGCAGCTTCGGGCCAGCCGGTAATCAGCCCCAGCATTTT.

A single count supports this clone. The gene calls are TRBV4-3 and TRBJ2-1; D is unresolved. The length of the CDR3 is 16 residues. Trimming cost V 0 bases and J 5 bases, with 14 bases left between them. CDR1 and CDR2 (germline): LGHNA, YSLEER. In DNA, the CDR3 is TGCGCCAGCAGCCAAGATTTAACTATAGGTAACAATGAGCAGTTCTTC. This translates into CASSQDLTIGNNEQFF.

The chain carries TRBV11-2 and TRBJ1-3; D is unresolved. The CDR3 is made up of 12 amino acids. Germline loops: CDR1 SGHAT, CDR2 FQNNGV. Between the trimmed V and J ends, which lost 7 bases and 4 bases, there was a span of 8 bases. The chain's CDR3 is CASTRGGNTIYF. The CDR3 DNA reads TGTGCCAGCACCCGGGGAGGAAACACCATATATTTT.

The rearrangement joins TRBV6-1 to TRBJ1-3; D might be TRBD1 (5 bases). Germline assignment: CDR1 MNHNS and CDR2 SASEGT. Trimming removed 7 bases at V and 0 bases at J, with 13 bases between. The CDR3 sequence is 15 residues long. The CDR3 region is CASTPGTLSGNTIYF. Written as DNA, the CDR3 is TGTGCCAGCACCCCCGGGACCCTCTCTGGAAACACCATATATTTT.

This clone appeared once. The J gene is TRBJ2-3, the V gene TRBV28; 9 bases match TRBD1. After removal of 8 bases from V and 0 bases from J, the junction contained 3 bases not matched to a gene. Germline CDR1 reads MDHEN; CDR2 reads SYDVKM. CDR3 length equals 14 residues. The CDR3 loop reads CASLDRGSTDTQYF. The CDR3 DNA sequence: TGTGCCAGCCTTGACAGGGGGAGCACAGATACGCAGTATTTT.

This chain uses TRBV15 with TRBJ2-5; 14 nucleotides align to TRBD2. Germline V gene data show CDR1 as LNHNV and CDR2 as YYDKDF (reference sequence). The CDR3 runs to 17 residues. With V trimmed by 3 bases and J by 3 bases, 6 bases remained unmatched. The CDR3 loop reads CATSSGGTSGSEETQYF. The CDR3, as DNA: TGTGCCACCAGCAGCGGGGGGACTAGCGGGAGTGAAGAGACCCAGTACTTC.

V and J are TRBV18 and TRBJ1-1; D not resolved. Germline loops: CDR1 KGHSH, CDR2 LQKENI. There are 11 residues in the CDR3. V lost 5 bases to trimming and J lost 3 bases, with 4 bases between them. CDR3 sequence reads: CASSVDTEAFF. In DNA, the CDR3 is TGTGCCAGCTCAGTGGACACTGAAGCTTTCTTT.

For this clone: Other nucleotide sequences from this sample produce the same CDR3. This chain uses TRBV5-1 with TRBJ2-1; 10 bases align to TRBD1. Germline V lookup: CDR1 SGHRS, CDR2 YFSETQ. The CDR3 extends over 16 amino acids. V shed 0 bases and J 2 bases; nucleotides not matched to a gene: 2. CDR3 amino acids: CASSLVGQGAYNEQFF. CDR3 DNA sequence: TGCGCCAGCAGCTTGGTCGGACAGGGGGCCTACAATGAGCAGTTCTTC.

The rearrangement joins TRBV27 to TRBJ2-1, with 9 positions matching TRBD1. The CDR3 sequence is 18 residues long. Trimming cost V 2 bases and J 3 bases; bases outside gene matches: 11. CDR1 is MNHEY, CDR2 SMNVEV, per germline (reference sequence). CDR3 nucleotide sequence: TGTGCCAGCAGTTTAGGGGTAACCGGGACAGGGAGCTACAATGAGCAGTTCTTC. Translated: CASSLGVTGTGSYNEQFF.

CDR3 sequence reads: CASSQDRGEGDEKLFF. The CDR3, as DNA: TGCGCCAGCAGCCAAGATAGGGGGGAAGGGGATGAAAAACTGTTTTTT. V gene TRBV4-1 combines with J gene TRBJ1-4; D possibly corresponds to TRBD1 (6 bases). This CDR3 has 16 amino acids. CDR1 and CDR2 from the germline V gene are MGHRA and YSYEKL. Trimming left V 0 bases short and J 6 bases short, with 14 bases between.